This T cell receptor (beta chain) was captured in a study of Graves' ophthalmopathy and Graves' hyperthyroidism. As for the study in general: At initial diagnosis, peripheral blood was obtained, and this preceded any treatment.

This clonotype has a count of ten or more. No antigen is known for it. The CDR3 runs to 16 residues. With 2 bases removed from V and 5 bases from J, the gap between germline ends came to 18 bases. From germline, CDR1 is MNHEY and CDR2 SVGAGI. Study observations and caveats: Detected in blood as well were most expanded thyroid clonotypes with frequency above 0.001. With almost 90% sensitivity and about 83% specificity, a 13-signature model separated ophthalmopathy from stable hyperthyroidism.

The PBMC fraction was derived from roughly 10 ml of fresh peripheral blood. Transcripts of RNA were the source for amplifying TCR beta CDR3 regions. The first-round RT-PCR employed HTBI primers together with the Qiagen OneStep RT-PCR kit. A multiplex PCR was then performed as the second round. TCRdb used MiXCR to reprocess the multiplex PCR reads, holding one entry per CDR3 protein. The sample has a few hundred thousand distinct CDR3 sequences; around a sixth are singletons. The receptor's source is an adult man with Graves' ophthalmopathy. Sequencing was performed on peripheral blood. This chain uses TRBV6-5 with TRBJ1-2; maybe TRBD1 (6 bases). The CDR3 region has the DNA TGTGCCAGCAGTTACAAGCTAATTGGGGGCAGATATGGCTACACCTTC. Residues: CASSYKLIGGRYGYTF.